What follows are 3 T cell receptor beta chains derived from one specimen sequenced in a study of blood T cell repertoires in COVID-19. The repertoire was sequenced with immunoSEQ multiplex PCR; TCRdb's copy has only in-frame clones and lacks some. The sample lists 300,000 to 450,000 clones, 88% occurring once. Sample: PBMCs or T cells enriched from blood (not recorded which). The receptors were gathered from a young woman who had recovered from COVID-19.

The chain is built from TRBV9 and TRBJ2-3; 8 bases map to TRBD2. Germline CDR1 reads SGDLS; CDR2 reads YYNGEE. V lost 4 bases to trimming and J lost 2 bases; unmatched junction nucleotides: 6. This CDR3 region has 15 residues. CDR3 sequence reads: CASSFSAGATDTQYF. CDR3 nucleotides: TGTGCCAGCAGCTTTTCAGCGGGGGCCACAGATACGCAGTATTTT.

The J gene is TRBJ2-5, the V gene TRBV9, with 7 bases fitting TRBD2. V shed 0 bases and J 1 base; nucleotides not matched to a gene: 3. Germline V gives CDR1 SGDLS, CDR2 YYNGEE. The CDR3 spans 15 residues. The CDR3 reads CASSVAGGIQETQYF. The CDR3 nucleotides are TGTGCCAGCAGCGTAGCGGGGGGTATCCAAGAGACCCAGTACTTC.

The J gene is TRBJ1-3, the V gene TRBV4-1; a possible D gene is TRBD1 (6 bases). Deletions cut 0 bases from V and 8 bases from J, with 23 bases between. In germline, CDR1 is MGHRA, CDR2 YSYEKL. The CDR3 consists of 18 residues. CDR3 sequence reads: CASSQDLGHPRKGDTIYF. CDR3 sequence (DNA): TGCGCCAGCAGCCAAGATTTAGGACACCCTCGAAAGGGGGACACCATATATTTT.